The 15 T cell receptor beta chains given below trace back to one sample, sequenced in a study of T cells after yellow fever vaccination. TCRdb re-called the 5' RACE reads with MiXCR, one entry per CDR3 protein. The sample yields around 68,000 distinct CDR3 sequences, around 7.1% seen once. The sequences come from CD8+ T cells sorted from PBMCs, collected approximately 11 days after the first yellow fever vaccination. The receptors come from a man aged 18 to 29 who received the YFV17D yellow fever vaccine.

This clonotype was detected many times. The rearrangement joins TRBV3-1 to TRBJ2-1; 9 bases map to TRBD2. The V segment lost 4 bases and the J segment 5 bases; nucleotides outside the gene matches: 12. Germline CDR1 is LGHDT and CDR2 is YNNKEL (reference sequence). The CDR3 is made up of 17 amino acids. For the CDR3, the DNA is TGTGCCAGCAGCCCACGACTAGCGGTAAATACGGACAATGAGCAGTTCTTC. The encoded protein is CASSPRLAVNTDNEQFF.

In its sample, this clonotype was seen many times. This chain connects TRBV15 to TRBJ1-1; D unclear. Germline V gene lookup returns CDR1 LNHNV and CDR2 YYDKDF (reference sequence). Trimming cost V 1 base and J 2 bases, with 11 bases left between them. The CDR3 contains 15 residues. CDR3 DNA sequence: TGTGCCACCAGCAGAGGCAACAGCCTAAACACTGAAGCTTTCTTT. As protein: CATSRGNSLNTEAFF.

The gene calls are TRBV7-9 and TRBJ2-6; D is unclear. The CDR3 length is 17 residues. The V end lost 5 bases, the J end lost 2 bases, and 16 bases lay between the germline ends. Germline CDR1 is SEHNR and CDR2 is FQNEAQ (reference sequence). The CDR3 DNA reads TGTGCCAGCAGCCGATTAGGGTTAGCACCTGGGGCCAACGTCCTGACTTTC. Protein sequence: CASSRLGLAPGANVLTF.

This clonotype was observed at least ten times. As DNA, the CDR3 is TGTGCCAGCAGCTTGGCTCCGGACAGGGGCACCTACGAGCAGTACGTC. It translates to CASSLAPDRGTYEQYV. The chain couples TRBV5-5 to TRBJ2-7; 9 positions match TRBD1. Germline CDR1 SGHKS, CDR2 YYEKEE (reference sequence). J gave up 2 bases and V 0 bases, and 6 bases lay outside the gene matches. The CDR3 consists of 16 residues.

This clonotype was seen more than once but under ten times. The V call is TRBV4-1, the J call TRBJ2-1; D unresolved. Germline CDR1 reads MGHRA; CDR2 reads YSYEKL. This CDR3 is built from 16 residues. Trimming cost V 0 bases and J 3 bases, with 12 bases left between them. This CDR3 reads CASSQDNTRYYNEQFF. The CDR3 DNA is TGCGCCAGCAGCCAAGACAATACACGCTACTACAATGAGCAGTTCTTC.

This clonotype was counted at least ten times. The chain uses TRBV5-1 and TRBJ2-7; tentative D call: TRBD1 (5 bases). The CDR3 spans 16 residues. The germline V gene has CDR1 SGHRS and CDR2 YFSETQ. V lost 2 bases to trimming and J lost 1 base, with 16 bases between them. CDR3: CASSFPDSSSSYEQYF. The CDR3 nucleotides read TGCGCCAGCAGCTTTCCCGACAGTTCCTCATCCTACGAGCAGTACTTC.

The chain has TRBV6-2 or TRBV6-3 and TRBJ1-5, with a possible D match to TRBD1 (5 bases). The CDR3 extends over 12 amino acids. The V end lost 4 bases, the J end lost 7 bases, and 8 bases lay between the germline ends. Germline lookup yields CDR1 MNHEY and CDR2 SVGEGT. The CDR3 coding sequence is TGTGCCAGCAGTTCCTGGGGGCAGCCCCAGCATTTT. Translating gives CASSSWGQPQHF.

This clonotype was recorded many times. The chain is built from TRBV11-2 and TRBJ2-3; possible D gene TRBD2, 6 bases. Trimming took 10 bases from V and 6 from J, leaving 14 bases between them. The CDR3 runs to 12 residues. Germline V gene lookup returns CDR1 SGHAT and CDR2 FQNNGV. DNA of the CDR3: TGTGCCACGGGACTTAGACCTGATACGCAGTATTTT. Amino acid sequence: CATGLRPDTQYF.

This clonotype was seen more than once but under ten times. This rearrangement joins TRBV7-9 to TRBJ2-1, with a tentative D call TRBD1 (5 bases). CDR3 length: 12 residues. V shed 4 bases and J shed 9 bases, with 10 bases lying between them. Germline V lookup: CDR1 SEHNR, CDR2 FQNEAQ (reference sequence). In nucleotides, the CDR3 is TGTGCCAGCAGCTCTCAGGGCGTTGAGCAGTTCTTC. The encoded protein is CASSSQGVEQFF.

This clonotype came up many times. The rearrangement links TRBV20-1 to TRBJ2-3; D not resolved. Deletions cut 2 bases from V and 7 bases from J, with 19 bases between. Germline CDR1 reads DFQATT; CDR2 reads SNEGSKA (reference sequence). The CDR3 covers 15 residues. For the CDR3, the DNA is TGCAGTGCTAGAATCCTGAACCTCCCTGCGAATACGCAGTATTTT. Residues: CSARILNLPANTQYF.

This clonotype was recorded many times. The V call is TRBV7-9, the J call TRBJ1-2, with D possibly matching TRBD1 (5 bases). The CDR3 has 13 amino acids. The germline V gene has CDR1 SEHNR and CDR2 FQNEAQ (reference sequence). V dropped 9 bases and J dropped 0 bases, with 11 bases sitting between them. The CDR3 protein is CASENRSNYGYTF. The CDR3 region has the DNA TGTGCCAGTGAAAACAGGTCTAACTATGGCTACACCTTC.

At least ten counts were recorded for this clonotype. This sequence joins TRBV20-1 and TRBJ2-2; D may correspond to TRBD1 or TRBD2 (5 bases each). The germline gives CDR1 DFQATT, CDR2 SNEGSKA (reference sequence). The V and J ends lost 1 base and 8 bases respectively, with 14 bases between them. This CDR3 is 14 amino acids long. CDR3 nucleotide sequence: TGCAGTGCTAGAGCCGGGACCCTAGTTGGGGAGCTGTTTTTT. Its translation: CSARAGTLVGELFF.

This clonotype was picked up many times. The chain recombines TRBV4-1 with TRBJ1-1; D call uncertain. This CDR3 has 15 amino acids. The germline V gene has CDR1 MGHRA and CDR2 YSYEKL. The V and J ends lost 1 base and 1 base respectively, with 10 bases between them. The CDR3 coding sequence is TGCGCCAGCAGCCAAGTTGCATGGGGGAACACTGAAGCTTTCTTT. Translated: CASSQVAWGNTEAFF.

This clonotype turned up a few times. The chain is built from TRBV7-2 and TRBJ2-5; D is perhaps TRBD1 or TRBD2 (5 bases each). Germline assignment: CDR1 SGHTA and CDR2 FQGNSA. V lost 5 bases to trimming and J lost 1 base, with 11 bases between them. The length of the CDR3 is 14 residues. CDR3 DNA: TGTGCCAGCAGCCTATGGGGGTTCCAAGAGACCCAGTACTTC. Translated, it gives CASSLWGFQETQYF.

The sample holds a few counts of this clonotype. The gene calls are TRBV7-2 and TRBJ2-2; D possibly uses TRBD1 or TRBD2 (5 bases each). This CDR3 has 14 amino acids. CDR1 is SGHTA and CDR2 is FQGNSA in the germline V gene. V shed 7 bases and J shed 1 base, with 10 bases lying between them. CDR3 residues: CASTGTVNTGELFF. In nucleotides, the CDR3 is TGTGCCAGCACGGGGACGGTGAACACCGGGGAGCTGTTTTTT. The full variable domain, its missing parts supplied by reference TRBV7-2 and TRBJ2-2, is GAGVSQSPSNKVTEKGKDVELRCDPISGHTALYWYRQSLGQGLEFLIYFQGNSAPDKSGLPSDRFSAERTGGSVSTLTIQRTQQEDSAVYLCASTGTVNTGELFFGEGSRLTVL.